The 25 T cell receptor beta chains presented below share a single source sample, sequenced in a study of blood T cells in healthy people across ages. A second PCR of 7 to 11 cycles used a sample-barcoded 5' primer and a J-beta primer mix. TCRdb reprocessed the 5' RACE reads via MiXCR and lists one record per CDR3 protein. The profile shows 1.2 million to 1.5 million distinct CDR3 sequences, approximately 40% of them singletons. The sequencing input was blood. The receptors were sampled from a young woman in good health.

This clonotype turned up a few times. This chain links TRBV12-5 with TRBJ2-1, with TRBD1 as a possible D gene (5 bases). V shed 2 bases and J shed 13 bases, with 12 bases lying between them. From germline, CDR1 is LGHNT and CDR2 FRNRAP. The length of the CDR3 is 12 residues. The CDR3 nucleotides are TGTGCTAGTGGTTTGCAGGGTGGGTCTCAGTTCTTC. Its translation is CASGLQGGSQFF.

Of note for this clonotype: Since a much larger clone is just one base distant, this may be a read error. This chain connects TRBV20-1 to TRBJ2-3; 8 bases are a match to TRBD2. CDR1 DFQATT and CDR2 SNEGSKA come from the germline V gene (reference sequence). Unmatched junction bases numbered 7, after V lost 1 base and J lost 1 base. The CDR3 is made up of 16 amino acids. The CDR3: CSARGREGHRTDTQYF. The CDR3 DNA sequence: TGCAGTGCTAGAGGTCGGGAGGGCCATCGCACAGATACGCAGTATTTT.

The sample holds a few counts of this clonotype. This chain joins TRBV10-3 and TRBJ2-7, with D maybe TRBD1 (5 bases). V was shortened by 2 bases and J by 3 bases, with 11 bases between the two germline ends. From germline, CDR1 is ENHRY and CDR2 SYGVKD. The CDR3 spans 14 residues. Here the CDR3 DNA reads TGTGCCATCAGTGAGGGAAAAAGGGGCTACGAGCAGTACTTC. This codes for CAISEGKRGYEQYF.

The chain is built from TRBV30 and TRBJ1-2; 10 positions agree with TRBD1. Germline V gene data show CDR1 as GTSNPN and CDR2 as SVGIG (reference sequence). This CDR3 spans 14 amino acids. J gave up 2 bases and V 1 base, and 1 base lay outside the gene matches. CDR3 region: CAWSGGQGNYGYTF. DNA of the CDR3: TGTGCCTGGAGTGGGGGACAGGGGAACTATGGCTACACCTTC.

The J gene is TRBJ2-3, the V gene TRBV12-3 or TRBV12-4; 10 bases agree with TRBD1. There are 15 residues in the CDR3. The V segment lost 6 bases and the J segment 6 bases; nucleotides outside the gene matches: 9. The CDR3 here is CASRPGTGDFDTQYF. The DNA of the CDR3 is TGTGCCAGCAGGCCCGGGACAGGGGATTTTGATACGCAGTATTTT.

This chain uses TRBV12-5 with TRBJ2-1, with 7 bases lining up with TRBD2. The CDR3 loop spans 15 amino acids. CDR1 is LGHNT, CDR2 FRNRAP, per germline. The J segment lost 0 bases and the V segment lost 6 bases, leaving 5 bases of the junction unmatched. As DNA, the CDR3 is TGTGCTAGTGGGAAAGCGGGACCCTCCTACAATGAGCAGTTCTTC. Amino acid sequence: CASGKAGPSYNEQFF.

The table lists this clonotype with a few counts. The chain links TRBV4-1 to TRBJ2-7, with D perhaps TRBD1 (6 bases). Germline values: CDR1 MGHRA, CDR2 YSYEKL. Trimming pared 3 bases from V and 0 bases from J, leaving 9 bases between. CDR3 length: 14 amino acids. This chain's CDR3 is CASSHGQSSYEQYF. Here the CDR3 DNA reads TGCGCCAGCAGCCACGGACAGAGCTCCTACGAGCAGTACTTC.

V usage is TRBV29-1 and J usage is TRBJ1-2; D gene uncertain. The V end was cut by 5 bases, the J end by 13 bases, with 23 bases between. Germline V CDR1 and CDR2: SQVTM, ANQGSEA. This CDR3 spans 13 amino acids. In DNA, the CDR3 is TGCAGCGTTTCCGGCTTCGAACAGAGGCCCTGCACCTTC. Protein product: CSVSGFEQRPCTF.

The DNA of the CDR3 is TGTGCCAGCAGTAAAGGGGCGGGGGAGCTGTTTTTT. Encoded protein: CASSKGAGELFF. The chain combines TRBV12-3 or TRBV12-4 with TRBJ2-2, with D possibly TRBD1 on 5 matching bases. The length of the CDR3 is 12 residues. Between the trimmed V and J ends, which lost 5 bases and 8 bases, there was a span of 9 bases.

This clonotype occurred a few times. CDR3 DNA: TGCAGCGTTCCAGACCTCTCTGGAAACACCATATATTTT. Translating it yields CSVPDLSGNTIYF. The chain is built from TRBV29-1 and TRBJ1-3, with no clear D. This CDR3 spans 13 amino acids. Trimming pared 5 bases from V and 0 bases from J, leaving 8 bases between. Germline loops: CDR1 SQVTM, CDR2 ANQGSEA. The full variable domain, its missing parts supplied by reference TRBV29-1 and TRBJ1-3, is SAVISQKPSRDICQRGTSLTIQCQVDSQVTMMFWYRQQPGQSLTLIATANQGSEATYESGFVIDKFPISRPNLTFSTLTVSNMSPEDSSIYLCSVPDLSGNTIYFGEGSWLTVV.

The genes are TRBV18 and TRBJ2-3; D is uncertain. This CDR3 region has 14 residues. CDR1 is KGHSH and CDR2 is LQKENI in the germline V gene. V dropped 0 bases and J dropped 1 base, with 5 bases sitting between them. The DNA for the CDR3 is TGTGCCAGCTCACCACCTGATGGCACAGATACGCAGTATTTT. This sequence encodes CASSPPDGTDTQYF. The variable domain in full, completed from reference TRBV18 and TRBJ2-3, reads NAGVMQNPRHLVRRRGQEARLRCSPMKGHSHVYWYRQLPEEGLKFMVYLQKENIIDESGMPKERFSAEFPKEGPSILRIQQVVRGDSAAYFCASSPPDGTDTQYFGPGTRLTVL.

V and J are TRBV6-1 and TRBJ2-5; maybe TRBD2 (6 bases). The CDR3 is 13 amino acids. Germline V gene sequence: CDR1 MNHNS, CDR2 SASEGT. Trimming stripped 8 bases from V and 2 bases from J, with 12 bases between. CDR3 protein: CASQLADQETQYF. CDR3 in DNA: TGTGCCAGCCAACTAGCTGATCAAGAGACCCAGTACTTC.

This clonotype was counted ten times or more. This chain uses TRBV11-2 with TRBJ1-4; D gene ambiguous. The CDR3 is 15 residues long. V was trimmed by 1 base and J by 1 base, leaving 7 bases between them. CDR1 and CDR2 (germline): SGHAT, FQNNGV. The CDR3 DNA reads as TGTGCCAGCAGCTTAGCAGGCATAACTAATGAAAAACTGTTTTTT. It is translated as CASSLAGITNEKLFF.

A remark on this clonotype: Mismatch with germline at one junction end may stem from a read error. J is TRBJ2-1 and V is TRBV20-1, with D possibly being TRBD2 (5 bases). From germline, CDR1 is DFQATT and CDR2 SNEGSKA (reference sequence). There are 9 residues in the CDR3. The CDR3 is CGASYEQFF. CDR3 nucleotide sequence: TGCGGTGCTAGCTATGAGCAGTTCTTC.

As for this clonotype: This may be a read error, as it is one base from a much larger clone. The rearrangement links TRBV2 to TRBJ2-3; no firm D call. Germline V gives CDR1 SNHLY, CDR2 FYNNEI. Trimming cost V 1 base and J 4 bases, with 9 bases left between them. The CDR3 sequence is 14 residues long. This CDR3 is CASSEDLDADTQYF. As DNA, the CDR3 is TGTGCCAGCAGTGAAGACCTGGATGCAGATACGCAGTATTTT.

This clonotype has only a few counts. The chain employs TRBV5-1 and TRBJ2-3, with 7 bases fitting TRBD2. The CDR3 contains 16 residues. V lost 4 bases and J lost 2; bases outside the gene matches: 10. CDR1 is SGHRS, CDR2 YFSETQ, per germline. The CDR3 region has the DNA TGCGCCAGCAGCCCGGGACTGCGGGGGATCACAGATACGCAGTATTTT. Amino acids: CASSPGLRGITDTQYF.

This sequence joins TRBV6-1 and TRBJ1-2; D call uncertain. Trimming cost V 5 bases and J 0 bases, with 10 bases left between them. The CDR3 sequence is 14 residues long. Germline V gives CDR1 MNHNS, CDR2 SASEGT. In DNA form, the CDR3 reads TGTGCCAGCAGTCCCTGGGAGCCTAACTATGGCTACACCTTC. This gives the protein CASSPWEPNYGYTF.

Of note for this clonotype: This clone may be a read error of a much larger clone one base away. This chain joins TRBV11-2 and TRBJ2-1; D ambiguous. The DNA end is a closer match to TRBJ2-7, so the J assignment may be wrong. CDR1 is SGHAT, CDR2 FQNNGV, per germline. The CDR3 length is 18 residues. CDR3 in DNA: TGTGCCAGCAGCCCGGTCGCCTACCTGGGGTCCTCCTACAATGAGCAGTACTTC. It encodes CASSPVAYLGSSYNEQYF.

This chain connects TRBV12-3 or TRBV12-4 to TRBJ2-7; D is unresolved. Deletions cut 2 bases from V and 0 bases from J, with 17 bases between. The CDR3 extends over 17 amino acids. CDR3 bases: TGTGCCAGCAGTTTAATCTGGCCCGATCCCCCCTCCTACGAGCAGTACTTC. This gives the protein CASSLIWPDPPSYEQYF.

This clonotype was recorded once. V is TRBV2 and J is TRBJ2-1; D perhaps matches TRBD1 (6 bases). The CDR3 has 15 amino acids. V was shortened by 6 bases and J by 5 bases, with 17 bases between the two germline ends. From germline, CDR1 is SNHLY and CDR2 FYNNEI. DNA for the CDR3: TGTGCCAGCAGCGTCTCGGGACACGTAGACAATGAGCAGTTCTTC. It encodes CASSVSGHVDNEQFF.

At least ten counts were recorded for this clonotype. The gene calls are TRBV7-2 and TRBJ2-3, with no clear D. In germline, CDR1 is SGHTA, CDR2 FQGNSA. Trimming cost V 3 bases and J 1 base, with 8 bases left between them. The CDR3 contains 14 residues. In nucleotides, the CDR3 is TGTGCCAGCAGCTTCCGTCAGGGCACAGATACGCAGTATTTT. Residues: CASSFRQGTDTQYF.

The chain couples TRBV10-3 to TRBJ1-2; D perhaps matches TRBD1 (6 bases). Trimming removed 0 bases from V and 3 bases from J, with 11 bases in between. The CDR3 covers 15 residues. Per germline, CDR1 ENHRY and CDR2 SYGVKD. CDR3 sequence reads: CAISESGGADYGYTF. The CDR3 DNA reads TGTGCCATCAGTGAGTCGGGGGGGGCCGACTATGGCTACACCTTC.

The sample holds a few counts of this clonotype. The V and J genes are TRBV7-2 and TRBJ1-2; no firm D call. Between the trimmed V and J ends, which lost 3 bases and 5 bases, there was a span of 10 bases. Germline V gives CDR1 SGHTA, CDR2 FQGNSA. The CDR3 has 13 residues. CDR3 DNA sequence: TGTGCCAGCAGCTTCCCCGGGAGATATGGCTACACCTTC. It specifies CASSFPGRYGYTF.

CDR3 residues: CASSELGSGGYGYTF. As DNA, the CDR3 is TGTGCCAGCAGTGAACTAGGGTCCGGCGGTTATGGCTACACCTTC. The rearrangement uses TRBV6-1 and TRBJ1-2; D call uncertain. The CDR3 loop spans 15 amino acids. CDR1 is MNHNS, CDR2 SASEGT, per germline. V lost 2 bases and J lost 5, with 15 bases in between.

The CDR3 region is CASSYGRVGYGYTF. The CDR3 DNA reads as TGTGCCAGCAGTTACGGCAGGGTCGGCTATGGCTACACCTTC. The gene calls are TRBV6-5 and TRBJ1-2; possibly TRBD1 for D (5 bases). Trimming took off 2 bases at V and 4 bases at J, with 11 bases between the two ends. This CDR3 contains 14 residues. Germline CDR1 reads MNHEY; CDR2 reads SVGAGI.